Shown below are 5 T cell receptor beta chains from a single sample sequenced in a study of tumor-infiltrating lymphocytes in localized non-small cell lung cancer. Sequencing was performed with immunoSEQ multiplex PCR; in TCRdb, only in-frame clones are kept and a portion is missing. The table records 9,500 to 15,000 clones, 65% to 85% of them present only once. The sample consisted of lung tumor tissue. The receptors were gathered from a human donor with non-small cell lung cancer.

This clone is medium-sized in the sample. The CDR3 reads CASSSGRGSGNTIYF. The CDR3 DNA reads TGTGCCAGCAGCTCGGGGCGAGGCTCTGGAAACACCATATATTTT. This chain connects TRBV5-4 to TRBJ1-3; TRBD1 might be the D (5 bases). The V and J ends lost 3 bases and 0 bases respectively, with 10 bases between them. Germline V gives CDR1 SGHNT, CDR2 YYREEE (reference sequence). The CDR3 is 15 amino acids.

V gene TRBV18 combines with J gene TRBJ1-5, with D unclear. The length of the CDR3 is 15 residues. The germline V gene encodes CDR1 KGHSH and CDR2 LQKENI. Trimming took off 3 bases at V and 0 bases at J, with 9 bases between the two ends. CDR3 sequence: CASSPSGLSNQPQHF. CDR3 bases: TGTGCCAGCTCACCTTCAGGACTTAGCAATCAGCCCCAGCATTTT.

This clone has more than one count but fewer than ten. The chain recombines TRBV4-1 with TRBJ1-5, with D possibly TRBD1 on 6 matching bases. Trimming shortened V by 1 base and J by 6 bases, and 19 bases separated the two germline ends. Germline-derived CDR1 and CDR2 are MGHRA and YSYEKL. This CDR3 is built from 17 residues. The CDR3 nucleotides are TGCGCCAGCAGCCAAGCCCGCCTTGGGGAAGGGGGTCAGCCCCAGCATTTT. Its translation is CASSQARLGEGGQPQHF.

This clone has a single count. The chain combines TRBV27 with TRBJ1-5; no firm D call. V lost 5 bases, J lost 4 bases, and 18 bases lay in between. Germline CDR1 MNHEY, CDR2 SMNVEV (reference sequence). The CDR3 consists of 16 residues. The CDR3, as DNA: TGTGCCAGCAGTCCCCGCAAGTTATCGATAAATCAGCCCCAGCATTTT. It specifies CASSPRKLSINQPQHF.

The gene calls are TRBV11-3 and TRBJ2-5; either TRBD1 or TRBD2 may fit D (5 bases each). Germline CDR1 SGHNT, CDR2 YENEEA. The CDR3 runs to 13 residues. Trimming took off 8 bases at V and 3 bases at J, with 13 bases between the two ends. For the CDR3, the DNA is TGTGCCAGCGGCAGGGTGGAGGAAGAGACCCAGTACTTC. This codes for CASGRVEEETQYF. The variable domain in full, with the rest retrieved from reference TRBV11-3 and TRBJ2-5, is EAGVVQSPRYKIIEKKQPVAFWCNPISGHNTLYWYLQNLGQGPELLIRYENEEAVDDSQLPKDRFSAERLKGVDSTLKIQPAELGDSAVYLCASGRVEEETQYFGPGTRLLVL.